The 28 T cell receptor beta chains below all came from one sample that was sequenced in a study of early T cells in non-severe SARS-CoV-2 infection (dated by TCRdb to the early 2020s). Library method: 5' RACE. The listed sequencing device is NextSeq 500. TCRdb reprocessing: public reads trimmed at Q25 with fastp, clones called with MiXCR, in-frame beta chains kept. A single entry per CDR3 protein holds the most common genes and DNA from its merged rows. A total of about 76,000 distinct CDR3 sequences appear in this sample, approximately 11% of them only once. The ten largest clones take up 4.7% of the sample. Sequencing input: whole blood. These receptors all come from an adult who was a healthcare worker with PCR-confirmed SARS-CoV-2 infection or an uninfected control (not recorded which).

This clonotype was observed once. It may be a read error: a sequence one base away is much more abundant. This CDR3 reads CASSLRRTDNEKLFF. The CDR3 DNA reads TGTGCCAGCAGCCTCAGGAGGACAGATAATGAAAAACTGTTTTTT. J is TRBJ1-4 and V is TRBV3-1; possible D gene TRBD1, 6 bases. The CDR3 sequence is 15 residues long. Trimming took 4 bases from V and 4 from J, leaving 13 bases between them. Germline assignment: CDR1 LGHDT and CDR2 YNNKEL (reference sequence).

In its sample, this clonotype was seen many times. The chain couples TRBV30 to TRBJ2-1, with D perhaps assigned TRBD1 or TRBD2 (6 bases each). Looked up from germline, CDR1 is GTSNPN and CDR2 is SVGIG (reference sequence). V lost 3 bases, J lost 6 bases, and 9 bases lay in between. This CDR3 has 12 residues. The CDR3 protein is CAWSGGGNEQFF. The CDR3, as DNA: TGTGCCTGGAGCGGAGGGGGCAATGAGCAGTTCTTC.

This clonotype was counted at least ten times. The chain uses TRBV5-6 and TRBJ1-5; D possibly corresponds to TRBD1 (5 bases). The V end was cut by 3 bases, the J end by 7 bases, with 23 bases between. The CDR3 extends over 17 amino acids. Germline loops: CDR1 SGHDT, CDR2 YYEEEE. The CDR3 DNA is TGTGCCAGCAGCTCTAATGACCTCGCGGGGGTGGGGCAGCCCCAGCATTTT. Residues: CASSSNDLAGVGQPQHF.

There are many counts of this clonotype. The rearrangement uses TRBV12-3 or TRBV12-4 and TRBJ2-7; D not resolved. CDR3 length: 13 residues. V lost 0 bases and J 2 bases, leaving 5 bases between the germline ends. The CDR3 nucleotides are TGTGCCAGCAGTTTAGCACGGGCCTACGAGCAGTACTTC. It is translated as CASSLARAYEQYF.

This clonotype appeared many times. V is TRBV7-3 and J is TRBJ2-7, with unresolved D. Germline V lookup: CDR1 SGHTA, CDR2 FQGTGA. V dropped 0 bases and J dropped 0 bases, with 24 bases sitting between them. The CDR3 totals 20 residues. The CDR3 bases are TGTGCCAGCAGCTTAACGTATGGCCTTTCTCAGAAAACCCCCTCCTACGAGCAGTACTTC. This sequence encodes CASSLTYGLSQKTPSYEQYF.

This clonotype was seen a handful of times. The rearrangement joins TRBV19 to TRBJ1-2; a weak D match, TRBD1 (5 bases). V was clipped by 5 bases and J by 7 bases, with 11 bases between them. The CDR3 extends over 12 amino acids. The germline gives CDR1 LNHDA, CDR2 SQIVND (reference sequence). The CDR3 sequence: CASSPGTVGYTF. The CDR3 coding sequence is TGTGCCAGTAGTCCCGGGACGGTTGGCTACACCTTC.

The chain combines TRBV29-1 with TRBJ2-7, with D possibly called TRBD1 or TRBD2 (6 bases each). V was clipped by 5 bases and J by 4 bases, with 9 bases between them. CDR1 and CDR2 from the germline V gene are SQVTM and ANQGSEA. The CDR3 extends over 11 amino acids. CDR3 DNA sequence: TGCAGCGTTCTAGGGGGGTACGAGCAGTACTTC. Translation gives CSVLGGYEQYF.

As concerns this clonotype: This clone may be a read error of a much larger clone one base away. The gene calls are TRBV12-3 or TRBV12-4 and TRBJ2-3; D ambiguous. V lost 6 bases and J lost 6, with 10 bases in between. This CDR3 has 12 residues. The CDR3 coding sequence is TGTGCCAGCAGACTCCGTGAGGATACGCAGTATTTT. This encodes CASRLREDTQYF.

This clonotype has just a few counts. The chain carries TRBV7-6 and TRBJ2-1; D is undetermined. Trimming left V 4 bases short and J 7 bases short, with 11 bases between. The germline CDR1 and CDR2 sequences are SGHVS and FNYEAQ. The CDR3 consists of 13 residues. The chain's CDR3 is CASSSPPVNEQFF. In DNA, the CDR3 is TGTGCCAGCAGCTCCCCGCCAGTGAATGAGCAGTTCTTC.

The table lists this clonotype with many counts. Its ends do not fully match the called genes, so a read error is possible. The rearrangement joins TRBV5-4 to TRBJ2-7, with D hard to call. The CDR3 is made up of 13 amino acids. CDR1 is SGHNT, CDR2 YYREEE, per germline (reference sequence). The CDR3 sequence is CVSSSQASYEQYF. As DNA, the CDR3 is TGTGTCAGCAGCTCTCAAGCCAGCTACGAGCAGTACTTC.

This clonotype occurred many times. The rearrangement joins TRBV10-3 to TRBJ2-7, with D hard to call. With 3 bases removed from V and 4 bases from J, the gap between germline ends came to 13 bases. CDR3 size: 14 residues. Looked up from germline, CDR1 is ENHRY and CDR2 is SYGVKD. The CDR3 protein is CAISERGLRYEQYF. The CDR3 coding sequence is TGTGCCATCAGTGAACGTGGTCTTAGGTACGAGCAGTACTTC.

This clonotype came up a few times. The gene calls are TRBV6-1 and TRBJ2-5, with TRBD2 matching 7 bases. The trim removed 2 bases at V and 0 bases at J, leaving 6 bases unmatched. The CDR3 contains 16 residues. The germline gives CDR1 MNHNS, CDR2 SASEGT. The CDR3: CASSELSGEYQETQYF. CDR3 sequence (DNA): TGTGCCAGCAGTGAACTAAGCGGGGAGTACCAAGAGACCCAGTACTTC.

At least ten counts were recorded for this clonotype. The chain recombines TRBV7-6 with TRBJ2-3; D is perhaps TRBD2 (6 bases). Germline V lookup: CDR1 SGHVS, CDR2 FNYEAQ. CDR3 length: 15 amino acids. V gave up 6 bases and J gave up 0 bases, with 13 bases separating them. The CDR3, as DNA: TGTGCCAGCAGGAGATCCGGGACTAGCACAGATACGCAGTATTTT. It is translated as CASRRSGTSTDTQYF.

This clonotype was observed at least ten times. This chain links TRBV20-1 with TRBJ2-1, with TRBD1 matching over 7 bases. Trimming cost V 5 bases and J 5 bases; bases outside gene matches: 9. Germline loops: CDR1 DFQATT, CDR2 SNEGSKA (reference sequence). There are 14 residues in the CDR3. The CDR3 DNA reads as TGCAGTGCTTACAGACAGGGCAACCACAATGAGCAGTTCTTC. The encoded protein is CSAYRQGNHNEQFF.

This clonotype was seen only a few times. The chain combines TRBV2 with TRBJ1-4; possible D gene TRBD1, 5 bases. Looked up from germline, CDR1 is SNHLY and CDR2 is FYNNEI. This CDR3 is 17 amino acids long. Between the trimmed V and J ends, which lost 0 bases and 7 bases, there was a span of 18 bases. The CDR3 loop is CASSEATGRGIGEKLFF. DNA for the CDR3: TGTGCCAGCAGTGAAGCGACCGGGAGGGGCATAGGTGAAAAACTGTTTTTT.

The V gene is TRBV4-2, the J gene TRBJ2-7; TRBD2 agrees at 12 bases. V lost 3 bases and J lost 7; bases outside the gene matches: 13. The CDR3 length is 17 residues. The germline V gene encodes CDR1 LGHNA and CDR2 YNFKEQ. CDR3 bases: TGTGCCAGCAGCCAGCCGTCGCTAGCGGGGGGGCAGAGAGAGCAGTACTTC. Protein: CASSQPSLAGGQREQYF.

This chain connects TRBV3-1 to TRBJ2-2; D is unresolved. Germline V CDR1 and CDR2: LGHDT, YNNKEL (reference sequence). This CDR3 region has 16 residues. The germline V and J ends were trimmed by 4 bases and 3 bases, with 15 bases remaining between them. CDR3 loop: CASSRQTNRDTGELFF. The CDR3 DNA follows: TGTGCCAGCAGCCGACAAACGAATAGGGACACCGGGGAGCTGTTTTTT.

The genes are TRBV7-9 and TRBJ1-1; D gene ambiguous. Germline CDR1 SEHNR, CDR2 FQNEAQ (reference sequence). The CDR3 is made up of 12 amino acids. V was pared by 5 bases and J by 7 bases, with 11 bases between. The CDR3 bases are TGTGCCAGCAGCCCCGGTTCCGTTGAAGCTTTCTTT. Translated, it gives CASSPGSVEAFF.

This clonotype was found a few times. The chain recombines TRBV11-2 with TRBJ2-1; 12 positions match TRBD2. Germline V gives CDR1 SGHAT, CDR2 FQNNGV. The CDR3 length is 14 residues. After removal of 4 bases from V and 7 bases from J, the junction contained 2 bases not matched to a gene. The chain's CDR3 is CASSSSGGANEQFF. The CDR3 DNA is TGTGCCAGCAGCTCTAGCGGGGGGGCGAATGAGCAGTTCTTC.

There are many counts of this clonotype. The rearrangement uses TRBV12-3 or TRBV12-4 and TRBJ1-2; the match to TRBD1 covers 7 bases. The V and J ends lost 6 bases and 4 bases, in that order; junction bases with no gene match: 5. The CDR3 runs 13 residues. The CDR3 here is CASRQTGIYGYTF. CDR3 nucleotides: TGTGCCAGCAGACAGACAGGGATCTATGGCTACACCTTC.

This chain uses TRBV7-2 with TRBJ1-6, with D possibly TRBD1 on 5 matching bases. The V gene lost 2 bases and the J gene lost 8 bases, with 13 bases spanning the gap. The CDR3 runs to 15 residues. CDR1 and CDR2 from the germline V gene are SGHTA and FQGNSA. This CDR3 reads CASSLRGTGDSPLHF. Here the CDR3 DNA reads TGTGCCAGCAGCTTAAGGGGAACTGGGGATTCACCCCTCCACTTT.

This clonotype turned up a few times. V gene TRBV5-1 combines with J gene TRBJ1-1, with 7 bases lining up with TRBD1. CDR3 size: 17 residues. From germline, CDR1 is SGHRS and CDR2 YFSETQ. Trimming at V came to 4 bases and at J to 4 bases, leaving 16 bases not matched to a gene. The CDR3 nucleotides read TGCGCCAGCAGCGCCCGTCAGGGACAGCTAACTAGCACTGAAGCTTTCTTT. Translated: CASSARQGQLTSTEAFF.

The CDR3 sequence: CASSSQTYEQYF. In DNA, the CDR3 is TGTGCCAGCAGTTCTCAGACCTACGAGCAGTACTTC. The chain has TRBV25-1 and TRBJ2-7; D not certain. V was trimmed by 5 bases and J by 2 bases, leaving 7 bases between them. Germline V gene lookup returns CDR1 MGHDK and CDR2 SYGVNS. The CDR3 has 12 amino acids.

This clonotype was observed at least ten times. The chain recombines TRBV7-6 with TRBJ2-3; no clear D gene. V was pared by 2 bases and J by 2 bases, with 14 bases between. The CDR3 extends over 16 amino acids. CDR1 is SGHVS, CDR2 FNYEAQ, per germline. Here the CDR3 reads CASSLFPQPTTDTQYF. The CDR3 DNA sequence: TGTGCCAGCAGCTTATTTCCACAGCCGACCACAGATACGCAGTATTTT.

This clonotype was observed a few times. The rearrangement links TRBV7-9 to TRBJ1-5; TRBD1 agrees at 7 bases. V dropped 4 bases and J dropped 3; count of bases not matched to a gene: 3. This CDR3 has 14 amino acids. Germline-derived CDR1 and CDR2 are SEHNR and FQNEAQ (reference sequence). DNA of the CDR3: TGTGCCAGCAGCTCAGGGGGGCTCAATCAGCCCCAGCATTTT. Its protein is CASSSGGLNQPQHF.

This clonotype was seen at least ten times. The chain is built from TRBV11-2 and TRBJ2-7, with D perhaps TRBD2 (5 bases). The CDR3 is 13 residues long. Looked up from germline, CDR1 is SGHAT and CDR2 is FQNNGV. V was cut by 5 bases and J by 2 bases, with 10 bases left in between. The CDR3 loop reads CASSPGLTYEQYF. In nucleotides, the CDR3 is TGTGCCAGCAGCCCAGGACTCACCTACGAGCAGTACTTC.

The V and J genes are TRBV7-6 and TRBJ2-5, with D maybe TRBD1 (5 bases). The CDR3 is 18 residues long. Germline CDR1 is SGHVS and CDR2 is FNYEAQ. Trimming cost V 1 base and J 8 bases, with 26 bases left between them. The DNA for the CDR3 is TGTGCCAGCAGCTTAGTGCCGGACACAGATTCAAATAAGAGAACCCAGTACTTC. Translation: CASSLVPDTDSNKRTQYF. The whole variable domain, filled in from reference TRBV7-6 and TRBJ2-5, reads GAGVSQSPRYKVTKRGQDVALRCDPISGHVSLYWYRQALGQGPEFLTYFNYEAQQDKSGLPNDRFSAERPEGSISTLTIQRTEQRDSAMYRCASSLVPDTDSNKRTQYFGPGTRLLVL.

This clonotype occurred a few times. The chain combines TRBV5-4 with TRBJ2-1; TRBD2 matches at 7 bases. J was trimmed by 10 bases and V by 3 bases; bases with no gene match: 4. In germline, CDR1 is SGHNT, CDR2 YYREEE (reference sequence). This CDR3 is built from 12 residues. DNA for the CDR3: TGTGCCAGCAGCTACCACGGGGGGGAGCAGTTCTTC. Residues: CASSYHGGEQFF.